The next 16 T cell receptor beta chains were all read from a single sample in a study of T cells in Graves' hyperthyroidism and ophthalmopathy. Template material for amplifying TCR beta CDR3 regions consisted of RNA transcripts. The primer set for the first-round RT-PCR of the TCR CDR3 was HTBI. TCRdb analysed the multiplex PCR reads with MiXCR anew, one entry per CDR3 protein. The sample carries hundreds of thousands of distinct CDR3 sequences, 12% to 15% recorded once. The sequenced sample was blood. The receptors were sampled from a woman younger than 35 with Graves' hyperthyroidism.

This clonotype has just a few counts. J is TRBJ2-2 and V is TRBV24-1; D is uncertain. Germline lookup yields CDR1 KGHDR and CDR2 SFDVKD. V shed 4 bases and J shed 4 bases, with 3 bases lying between them. The CDR3 contains 12 residues. CDR3 nucleotide sequence: TGTGCCACCAGTGAGTTCACCGGGGAGCTGTTTTTT. Translating gives CATSEFTGELFF.

This sequence joins TRBV7-2 and TRBJ1-4; 7 positions match TRBD1. The length of the CDR3 is 15 residues. Germline values: CDR1 SGHTA, CDR2 FQGNSA. V trimming: 7 bases; J trimming: 5 bases; junction bases outside the gene matches: 10. The chain's CDR3 is CASTERQGVNEKLFF. The CDR3 DNA sequence: TGTGCCAGCACCGAACGACAGGGCGTGAATGAAAAACTGTTTTTT. Filled out from reference TRBV7-2 and TRBJ1-4, the complete variable domain reads GAGVSQSPSNKVTEKGKDVELRCDPISGHTALYWYRQSLGQGLEFLIYFQGNSAPDKSGLPSDRFSAERTGGSVSTLTIQRTQQEDSAVYLCASTERQGVNEKLFFGSGTQLSVL.

This clonotype has more than one count but fewer than ten. The rearrangement joins TRBV19 to TRBJ2-2; D possibly corresponds to TRBD2 (5 bases). Germline CDR1 LNHDA, CDR2 SQIVND (reference sequence). This CDR3 contains 15 residues. Deletions cut 3 bases from V and 4 bases from J, with 12 bases between. The chain's CDR3 is CASSMIAGRTGELFF. The CDR3 region has the DNA TGTGCCAGTAGTATGATTGCGGGTCGCACCGGGGAGCTGTTTTTT.

This clonotype was detected many times. The chain couples TRBV28 to TRBJ2-1, with D tentatively TRBD1 (6 bases). Trimming took off 5 bases at V and 8 bases at J, with 16 bases between the two ends. This CDR3 is 14 amino acids long. The germline gives CDR1 MDHEN, CDR2 SYDVKM. CDR3 sequence: CASSPPTGPDEQFF. The CDR3 DNA follows: TGTGCCAGCAGTCCGCCGACAGGACCGGATGAGCAGTTCTTC.

This clonotype was counted between two and nine times. The chain employs TRBV6-5 and TRBJ2-1, with TRBD2 as a possible D gene (5 bases). Germline assignment: CDR1 MNHEY and CDR2 SVGAGI. The CDR3 runs 15 residues. V dropped 0 bases and J dropped 3 bases, with 9 bases sitting between them. As DNA, the CDR3 is TGTGCCAGCAGTTACTCAGCGGAGATCTACAATGAGCAGTTCTTC. This gives the protein CASSYSAEIYNEQFF.

This chain joins TRBV30 and TRBJ2-5, with 8 positions matching TRBD2. The V gene's germline CDR1 is GTSNPN and CDR2 SVGIG (reference sequence). The CDR3 is 13 residues long. The V and J ends lost 1 base and 6 bases, in that order; junction bases with no gene match: 4. CDR3 in amino acids: CAWSASGSQTQYF. The CDR3 region has the DNA TGTGCCTGGAGTGCCAGCGGGAGTCAGACCCAGTACTTC. Drawing the rest from reference TRBV30 and TRBJ2-5, the complete variable domain is SQTIHQWPATLVQPVGSPLSLECTVEGTSNPNLYWYRQAAGRGLQLLFYSVGIGQISSEVPQNLSASRPQDRQFILSSKKLLLSDSGFYLCAWSASGSQTQYFGPGTRLLVL.

This clonotype was recorded at least ten times. The chain employs TRBV11-2 and TRBJ2-7; 8 bases align to TRBD1. CDR1 is SGHAT and CDR2 is FQNNGV in the germline V gene. V lost 7 bases and J lost 3; bases outside the gene matches: 23. CDR3 length: 19 residues. In DNA form, the CDR3 reads TGTGCCAGCATTTCCCATACAGGGGGACTGGGGACGAGACTCTACGAGCAGTACTTC. Translating it yields CASISHTGGLGTRLYEQYF. Variable domain in full (rest from reference TRBV11-2 and TRBJ2-7): EAGVAQSPRYKIIEKRQSVAFWCNPISGHATLYWYQQILGQGPKLLIQFQNNGVVDDSQLPKDRFSAERLKGVDSTLKIQPAKLEDSAVYLCASISHTGGLGTRLYEQYFGPGTRLTVT.

The sample holds many counts of this clonotype. The chain uses TRBV19 and TRBJ2-1, with TRBD2 matching 9 bases. There are 15 residues in the CDR3. Germline trimming cut 1 base from V and 7 bases from J; bases unmatched to any gene: 5. The germline gives CDR1 LNHDA, CDR2 SQIVND (reference sequence). Here the CDR3 DNA reads TGTGCCAGTAGTATAGTTAGTAGCGGGAGAAATGAGCAGTTCTTC. Translation: CASSIVSSGRNEQFF.

The sample holds a few counts of this clonotype. The V call is TRBV18, the J call TRBJ1-2; tentatively, D is TRBD1 (6 bases). CDR1 KGHSH and CDR2 LQKENI come from the germline V gene. Trimming took 8 bases from V and 5 from J, leaving 21 bases between them. CDR3 length: 15 amino acids. The CDR3 protein is CASTTQGNIPYGYTF. DNA of the CDR3: TGTGCCAGCACAACACAGGGAAATATACCGTATGGCTACACCTTC.

The table lists this clonotype with many counts. This CDR3 is CASSPRGVGTRVREQFF. CDR3 in DNA: TGTGCCAGCAGCCCGCGAGGGGTCGGGACTAGGGTTCGGGAGCAGTTCTTC. The chain carries TRBV7-2 and TRBJ2-1; TRBD2 aligns across 8 bases. In germline, CDR1 is SGHTA, CDR2 FQGNSA. With 5 bases clipped from V and 10 bases from J, the junction kept 19 bases outside the gene matches. The CDR3 sequence is 17 residues long.

The rearrangement links TRBV5-1 to TRBJ2-5, with 10 positions matching TRBD2. This CDR3 has 16 residues. Germline trimming cut 4 bases from V and 0 bases from J; bases unmatched to any gene: 6. The germline CDR1 and CDR2 sequences are SGHRS and YFSETQ. The CDR3 spells CASSLGLAVYQETQYF. DNA of the CDR3: TGCGCCAGCAGCCTCGGACTAGCGGTGTACCAAGAGACCCAGTACTTC.

This rearrangement joins TRBV4-3 to TRBJ2-1, with 12 bases fitting TRBD2. Germline-derived CDR1 and CDR2 are LGHNA and YSLEER. There are 16 residues in the CDR3. V was pared by 4 bases and J by 8 bases, with 9 bases of the junction left unmatched. The DNA for the CDR3 is TGCGCCAGCAGCCCCATTCTAGCGGGAGGGCCCCATGAGCAGTTCTTC. This encodes CASSPILAGGPHEQFF.

There are a few counts of this clonotype. V and J are TRBV7-9 and TRBJ2-7; D gene uncertain. V was clipped by 5 bases and J by 6 bases, with 14 bases between them. Germline V gives CDR1 SEHNR, CDR2 FQNEAQ (reference sequence). CDR3 length: 13 amino acids. Written as DNA, the CDR3 is TGTGCCAGCAGCCCGTCCGGGTGGAGCGAGCAGTACTTC. Its protein product is CASSPSGWSEQYF.

This rearrangement joins TRBV6-2 or TRBV6-3 to TRBJ2-2; D not certain. The CDR3 sequence is 13 residues long. Germline V gene data show CDR1 as MNHEY and CDR2 as SVGEGT. V was shortened by 2 bases and J by 4 bases, with 5 bases between the two germline ends. Here the CDR3 reads CASSYVVTGELFF. DNA for the CDR3: TGTGCCAGCAGTTACGTAGTCACCGGGGAGCTGTTTTTT.

This clonotype was detected only a few times. CDR3 in amino acids: CASSYSKSAYGYTF. In DNA, the CDR3 is TGTGCCAGCAGTTACTCTAAATCTGCCTATGGCTACACCTTC. V and J are TRBV6-5 and TRBJ1-2, with D unresolved. Germline V gene lookup returns CDR1 MNHEY and CDR2 SVGAGI. The CDR3 spans 14 residues. V lost 0 bases, J lost 4 bases, and 9 bases lay in between.

This clonotype was detected ten times or more. V is TRBV2 and J is TRBJ2-3; 7 bases agree with TRBD1. The junction had 13 bases not matched to a gene; V was cut back by 2 bases and J by 2 bases. CDR3 length: 18 amino acids. The V gene's germline CDR1 is SNHLY and CDR2 FYNNEI. Written as DNA, the CDR3 is TGTGCCAGCAGTGAATTGAAGTGGCGAGGGGGCCTCACAGATACGCAGTATTTT. Translating it yields CASSELKWRGGLTDTQYF.